These 24 T cell receptor beta chains were all obtained from the same sample, sequenced in a study of identical twins. TCRdb reprocessed the 5' RACE reads with MiXCR, giving one entry per CDR3 protein. This sample yields 430,000 or so distinct CDR3 sequences, of which roughly 26% are seen a single time; over 2.5% belongs to the top ten. This sample was also put to use in a study of T cells expressing NK-cell markers.

The source material was CD4+ T cells sorted from blood. These receptors originate from a woman under 30 in good health.

Only a few counts were recorded for this clonotype. V and J are TRBV20-1 and TRBJ2-1, with D possibly TRBD1 on 5 matching bases. Trimming left V 8 bases short and J 6 bases short, with 17 bases between. Germline V lookup: CDR1 DFQATT, CDR2 SNEGSKA (reference sequence). The CDR3 is 13 amino acids. The DNA of the CDR3 is TGCAGTCCTAATACCCCAGGGTTCAATGAGCAGTTCTTC. It yields the protein CSPNTPGFNEQFF.

This chain links TRBV7-2 with TRBJ2-5; a weak D match, TRBD1 (6 bases). Trimming left V 1 base short and J 5 bases short, with 14 bases between. The CDR3 spans 15 residues. Germline CDR1 is SGHTA and CDR2 is FQGNSA. CDR3: CASSLGQELMETQYF. DNA of the CDR3: TGTGCCAGCAGCTTAGGACAGGAACTAATGGAGACCCAGTACTTC.

A few counts support this clonotype. The chain employs TRBV5-1 and TRBJ2-1; D not certain. The CDR3 loop spans 15 amino acids. In germline, CDR1 is SGHRS, CDR2 YFSETQ. The V end was cut by 0 bases, the J end by 2 bases, with 9 bases between. The CDR3 sequence is CASSLESTPYNEQFF. CDR3 sequence (DNA): TGCGCCAGCAGCTTGGAGTCGACCCCCTACAATGAGCAGTTCTTC.

The gene calls are TRBV21-1 and TRBJ1-1; TRBD1 was called by the table and not checked on the DNA. TRBV21-1 is a pseudogene segment. CDR3 length equals 14 residues. The chain's CDR3 is CASSPHRVNTEAFF. For the CDR3, the DNA is TGTGCCAGCAGCCCTCACCGGGTGAACACTGAAGCTTTCTTT.

This chain uses TRBV7-9 with TRBJ2-7; D is ambiguous. The CDR3 is 11 amino acids. V gave up 3 bases and J gave up 6 bases, with 6 bases separating them. Germline-derived CDR1 and CDR2 are SEHNR and FQNEAQ (reference sequence). CDR3 in DNA: TGTGCCAGCAGCTTCGATACCGAGCAGTACTTC. It is translated as CASSFDTEQYF.

This clonotype was seen only a few times. The chain couples TRBV12-5 to TRBJ2-5; D tentatively fits TRBD1 or TRBD2 (5 bases each). Germline V gene lookup returns CDR1 LGHNT and CDR2 FRNRAP. Trimming pared 10 bases from V and 5 bases from J, leaving 20 bases between. The CDR3 is 14 amino acids. The CDR3 DNA follows: TGTGCTACTGTCGGGGCCACGGATATGGAGACCCAGTACTTC. Amino acids: CATVGATDMETQYF.

The J gene is TRBJ1-2, the V gene TRBV20-1, with D perhaps matching TRBD1 (5 bases). Germline-derived CDR1 and CDR2 are DFQATT and SNEGSKA (reference sequence). The CDR3 length is 12 residues. The CDR3 bases are TGCAGAGCGGGACGCGAGAACTATGGCTACACCTTC. It translates to CRAGRENYGYTF.

The chain has TRBV6-1 and TRBJ2-7; TRBD2 agrees at 8 bases. This CDR3 is built from 13 residues. V was clipped by 8 bases and J by 2 bases; unmatched bases: 5. Germline CDR1 MNHNS, CDR2 SASEGT. The CDR3 sequence: CASFTGGAYEQYF. CDR3 DNA: TGTGCCAGCTTCACGGGGGGGGCCTACGAGCAGTACTTC.

In its sample, this clonotype was seen many times. The genes are TRBV20-1 and TRBJ1-1; perhaps TRBD1 as D (5 bases). The CDR3 is 12 amino acids. The ends were cut back, 7 bases at V and 0 bases at J, with 9 bases in the middle. CDR1 DFQATT and CDR2 SNEGSKA come from the germline V gene (reference sequence). The CDR3, as DNA: TGCAGTGGGACACACCTGAACACTGAAGCTTTCTTT. Protein: CSGTHLNTEAFF.

The genes are TRBV5-1 and TRBJ2-2; 7 nucleotides agree with TRBD2. The CDR3 length is 16 residues. Germline-derived CDR1 and CDR2 are SGHRS and YFSETQ. Losses at the gene ends were 0 bases for V and 3 bases for J; bases not matched to a gene: 5. The CDR3 DNA follows: TGCGCCAGCAGCTTGGGACCGGCGGGAGACACCGGGGAGCTGTTTTTT. Its protein product is CASSLGPAGDTGELFF.

The chain joins TRBV12-3 or TRBV12-4 to TRBJ1-5; weak D call: TRBD1 (5 bases). V lost 5 bases, J lost 7 bases, and 18 bases lay in between. CDR3 size: 15 residues. The CDR3 sequence is CASSIAGRKEQPQHF. The CDR3 nucleotides are TGTGCCAGCAGTATCGCGGGACGCAAGGAACAGCCCCAGCATTTT.

The table lists this clonotype with a few counts. The gene calls are TRBV9 and TRBJ2-7, with D perhaps TRBD1 (5 bases). Germline V gives CDR1 SGDLS, CDR2 YYNGEE. The CDR3 sequence is 14 residues long. V lost 0 bases and J 2 bases, leaving 9 bases between the germline ends. The CDR3 spells CASSVGQKPYEQYF. CDR3 coding DNA: TGTGCCAGCAGCGTAGGACAGAAACCCTACGAGCAGTACTTC.

The chain links TRBV18 to TRBJ1-2; no definite D call. Trimming removed 3 bases from V and 8 bases from J, with 10 bases in between. Germline V gene data show CDR1 as KGHSH and CDR2 as LQKENI. The CDR3 length is 12 residues. The CDR3 DNA sequence: TGTGCCAGCTCACCGCTGGGTGAGGGCTACACCTTC. It specifies CASSPLGEGYTF.

The rearrangement links TRBV6-1 to TRBJ1-1, with D hard to call. Germline V gives CDR1 MNHNS, CDR2 SASEGT. The CDR3 loop spans 13 amino acids. V shed 4 bases and J shed 1 base, with 7 bases lying between them. DNA for the CDR3: TGTGCCAGCAGTGTGAGGCCGAACACTGAAGCTTTCTTT. Translation: CASSVRPNTEAFF.

The genes are TRBV5-1 and TRBJ2-1; 8 nucleotides agree with TRBD1. The CDR3 is 15 residues long. Per germline, CDR1 SGHRS and CDR2 YFSETQ. V shed 3 bases and J 6 bases; nucleotides not matched to a gene: 8. The DNA for the CDR3 is TGCGCCAGCAGCTACGGACAGGGCTCCGGCAATGAGCAGTTCTTC. Encoded protein: CASSYGQGSGNEQFF.

The sample holds a few counts of this clonotype. One junction end does not reproduce the germline sequence, and a read error may be involved. The rearrangement links TRBV20-1 to TRBJ2-1, with 9 bases aligning to TRBD2. Germline assignment: CDR1 DFQATT and CDR2 SNEGSKA (reference sequence). CDR3 length: 14 residues. In DNA form, the CDR3 reads TGCAGTGCAAGAGCGGGGGGACATTACAATGAGCAGTTCTTC. Translated: CSARAGGHYNEQFF.

The gene calls are TRBV11-2 and TRBJ2-7; D ambiguous. V was clipped by 4 bases and J by 3 bases, with 10 bases between them. This CDR3 contains 13 residues. CDR1 and CDR2 (germline): SGHAT, FQNNGV. As DNA, the CDR3 is TGTGCCAGCAGCTCTACCGAAAACTACGAGCAGTACTTC. Translation gives CASSSTENYEQYF.

The chain has TRBV6-2 or TRBV6-3 and TRBJ2-3, with TRBD2 identical over 7 bases. V shed 7 bases and J 0 bases; nucleotides not matched to a gene: 10. Per the germline V gene, CDR1 is MNHEY and CDR2 is SVGEGT. The CDR3 covers 16 residues. CDR3 coding DNA: TGTGCCAGCACGGCGATCGGGAGGACAAGCACAGATACGCAGTATTTT. Encoded protein: CASTAIGRTSTDTQYF.

The table lists this clonotype with a few counts. The gene calls are TRBV11-2 and TRBJ2-7, with D possibly matching TRBD2 (6 bases). V lost 2 bases and J 3 bases, leaving 17 bases between the germline ends. Germline values: CDR1 SGHAT, CDR2 FQNNGV. CDR3 length: 16 residues. In DNA form, the CDR3 reads TGTGCCAGCAGCTTAACAGCCTGGGCGGGGTACTACGAGCAGTACTTC. Residues: CASSLTAWAGYYEQYF.

The chain couples TRBV5-1 to TRBJ2-1; possible D gene TRBD1, 6 bases. The V end was cut by 5 bases, the J end by 5 bases, with 14 bases between. The V gene's germline CDR1 is SGHRS and CDR2 YFSETQ. The CDR3 covers 14 residues. CDR3 coding DNA: TGCGCCAGCAGAGCTTCGGGACAAAACAATGAGCAGTTCTTC. Its translation is CASRASGQNNEQFF. The variable domain in full, completed from reference TRBV5-1 and TRBJ2-1, reads KAGVTQTPRYLIKTRGQQVTLSCSPISGHRSVSWYQQTPGQGLQFLFEYFSETQRNKGNFPGRFSGRQFSNSRSEMNVSTLELGDSALYLCASRASGQNNEQFFGPGTRLTVL.

The V gene is TRBV7-9, the J gene TRBJ1-2; a possible D gene is TRBD1 (5 bases). CDR1 is SEHNR, CDR2 FQNEAQ, per germline (reference sequence). Between the trimmed V and J ends, which lost 3 bases and 3 bases, there was a span of 8 bases. The CDR3 covers 13 residues. In nucleotides, the CDR3 is TGTGCCAGCAGCTTGACAGACGACTATGGCTACACCTTC. It codes for CASSLTDDYGYTF.

This clonotype was recorded a few times. The V gene is TRBV20-1, the J gene TRBJ2-7; TRBD2 agrees at 7 bases. Germline CDR1 is DFQATT and CDR2 is SNEGSKA (reference sequence). This CDR3 has 13 amino acids. V lost 5 bases and J lost 4; bases outside the gene matches: 8. The CDR3 spells CSARGGVGYEQYF. The CDR3 DNA follows: TGCAGTGCTCGTGGGGGGGTAGGGTACGAGCAGTACTTC.

The chain is built from TRBV5-1 and TRBJ2-7; 9 nucleotides align to TRBD1. CDR3 size: 14 residues. V shed 1 base and J 6 bases; nucleotides not matched to a gene: 5. Germline values: CDR1 SGHRS, CDR2 YFSETQ. DNA of the CDR3: TGCGCCAGCAGCTTGACAGGGGGCCCCACCGAGCAGTACTTC. Protein sequence: CASSLTGGPTEQYF.

In this sample, this clonotype turned up a few times. The chain combines TRBV6-2 or TRBV6-3 with TRBJ2-7; 10 bases are shared with TRBD2. The CDR3 is 17 residues long. The germline V gene has CDR1 MNHEY and CDR2 SVGEGT. The junction had 10 bases not matched to a gene; V was cut back by 4 bases and J by 1 base. The CDR3 nucleotides read TGTGCCAGCAGTTCACCGACGGCTAGCGGGAGTTCCTACGAGCAGTACTTC. Amino acids: CASSSPTASGSSYEQYF.